Presented here are 32 T cell receptor beta chains from one specimen sequenced in a study of cytomegalovirus exposure and HLA in healthy donors. In the PCR, 60 Vbeta and 13 Jbeta primers were used. Some clones are missing from TCRdb's copy, which holds only in-frame ones; the method was immunoSEQ multiplex PCR. This repertoire comprises tens of thousands of clones; its ten largest clones make up 3% to 4%. The sequencing input was PBMCs. The receptors come from a man between 18 and 35 years old in good health and CMV-seropositive.

V is TRBV15 and J is TRBJ1-1; D perhaps matches TRBD1 (5 bases). V dropped 2 bases and J dropped 1 base, with 11 bases sitting between them. CDR1 LNHNV and CDR2 YYDKDF come from the germline V gene (reference sequence). The CDR3 is 15 residues long. In nucleotides, the CDR3 is TGTGCCACCAGCAGACCGGCCAGGGAGAACACTGAAGCTTTCTTT. The encoded protein is CATSRPARENTEAFF.

The chain employs TRBV18 and TRBJ1-1, with TRBD1 as a possible D gene (5 bases). The ends were cut back, 3 bases at V and 4 bases at J, with 18 bases in the middle. Germline V gives CDR1 KGHSH, CDR2 LQKENI. The CDR3 has 16 amino acids. The CDR3 is CASSPLRGGVFTEAFF. The DNA of the CDR3 is TGTGCCAGCTCACCCCTTCGGGGAGGGGTGTTCACTGAAGCTTTCTTT.

The rearrangement joins TRBV28 to TRBJ1-1; 9 bases fit TRBD1. The germline V gene has CDR1 MDHEN and CDR2 SYDVKM. After removal of 3 bases from V and 6 bases from J, the junction contained 11 bases not matched to a gene. The CDR3 sequence is 16 residues long. The CDR3 loop is CASSLLGQGSAAEAFF. CDR3 sequence (DNA): TGTGCCAGCAGTTTGTTGGGACAGGGTTCGGCGGCTGAAGCTTTCTTT.

The chain is built from TRBV28 and TRBJ1-2, with TRBD1 matching 8 bases. Trimming cost V 4 bases and J 7 bases; bases outside gene matches: 8. The CDR3 covers 14 residues. Germline CDR1 is MDHEN and CDR2 is SYDVKM. The CDR3 is CASSSRTGLSGYTF. In DNA form, the CDR3 reads TGTGCCAGCAGTTCGCGGACAGGGTTAAGTGGCTACACCTTC.

The CDR3 DNA follows: TGTGCTAGTGGTCCACGGGGAGCGATCTATGGCTACACCTTC. Its protein is CASGPRGAIYGYTF. The genes are TRBV12-5 and TRBJ1-2; D uncertain. This CDR3 is built from 14 residues. The V and J ends lost 5 bases and 4 bases respectively, with 14 bases between them. The germline V gene has CDR1 LGHNT and CDR2 FRNRAP.

CDR3: CASSPRGGAGEKLFF. The CDR3 coding sequence is TGTGCCAGTAGTCCCCGAGGGGGGGCAGGTGAAAAACTGTTTTTT. V gene TRBV19 combines with J gene TRBJ1-4, with D possibly matching TRBD1 (6 bases). Trimming took 5 bases from V and 7 from J, leaving 17 bases between them. Germline values: CDR1 LNHDA, CDR2 SQIVND (reference sequence). CDR3 length: 15 amino acids.

The chain employs TRBV29-1 and TRBJ2-1, with 7 bases aligning to TRBD2. The CDR3 runs to 14 residues. Germline V gene data show CDR1 as SQVTM and CDR2 as ANQGSEA. After removal of 3 bases from V and 5 bases from J, the junction contained 7 bases not matched to a gene. CDR3 protein: CSVDAGAADNEQFF. Written as DNA, the CDR3 is TGCAGCGTTGATGCGGGAGCGGCCGACAATGAGCAGTTCTTC.

This rearrangement joins TRBV5-4 to TRBJ1-1; D is perhaps TRBD1 (6 bases). This CDR3 has 15 amino acids. Germline CDR1 SGHNT, CDR2 YYREEE (reference sequence). Trimming stripped 3 bases from V and 2 bases from J, with 14 bases between. The CDR3 loop reads CASSYRVFGNTEAFF. The CDR3 DNA reads TGTGCCAGCAGCTACAGGGTGTTTGGCAACACTGAAGCTTTCTTT. Variable domain in full (rest from reference TRBV5-4 and TRBJ1-1): ETGVTQSPTHLIKTRGQQVTLRCSSQSGHNTVSWYQQALGQGPQFIFQYYREEENGRGNFPPRFSGLQFPNYSSELNVNALELDDSALYLCASSYRVFGNTEAFFGQGTRLTVV.

The rearrangement uses TRBV10-1 and TRBJ1-2, with D unresolved. The V end was cut by 7 bases, the J end by 4 bases, with 13 bases between. The germline V gene encodes CDR1 WNHNN and CDR2 SYGVQD (reference sequence). This CDR3 region has 13 residues. The CDR3 sequence: CASNRSDTYGYTF. CDR3 nucleotide sequence: TGCGCCAGCAATCGGAGCGATACCTATGGCTACACCTTC.

CDR3 sequence: CASSYSPGGSKLFF. CDR3 in DNA: TGTGCCAGCAGTTACTCTCCAGGGGGCTCAAAACTGTTTTTT. V is TRBV6-5 and J is TRBJ1-4, with 8 bases lining up with TRBD1. The CDR3 runs to 14 residues. Germline lookup yields CDR1 MNHEY and CDR2 SVGAGI. The trim removed 0 bases at V and 10 bases at J, leaving 4 bases unmatched.

The chain recombines TRBV4-2 with TRBJ2-7; a weak D match, TRBD1 (6 bases). Germline values: CDR1 LGHNA, CDR2 YNFKEQ. The CDR3 sequence is 16 residues long. V was cut by 2 bases and J by 5 bases, with 19 bases left in between. CDR3 nucleotide sequence: TGTGCCAGCAGCCAATCTTACAGGGAATGGGTCGACGAGCAGTACTTC. Translated: CASSQSYREWVDEQYF.

The gene calls are TRBV5-6 and TRBJ1-5; 7 nucleotides agree with TRBD1. CDR3 length: 15 amino acids. J lost 4 bases, V lost 4 bases, and 8 bases had no gene match. Germline loops: CDR1 SGHDT, CDR2 YYEEEE. The CDR3 coding sequence is TGTGCCAGCAGCATGACAGGGTTGGCAAATCAGCCCCAGCATTTT. Its protein is CASSMTGLANQPQHF.

This chain uses TRBV5-1 with TRBJ1-5; 10 nucleotides match TRBD1. The CDR3 extends over 14 amino acids. V shed 5 bases, J shed 5 bases, and the junction held 4 bases outside the gene matches. CDR1 SGHRS and CDR2 YFSETQ come from the germline V gene. CDR3 loop: CASSRTGGDQPQHF. The CDR3 DNA reads as TGCGCCAGCAGTCGGACAGGGGGGGATCAGCCCCAGCATTTT.

The V gene is TRBV2, the J gene TRBJ1-1; 9 positions match TRBD1. V shed 4 bases, J shed 0 bases, and the junction held 3 bases outside the gene matches. Germline-derived CDR1 and CDR2 are SNHLY and FYNNEI. The CDR3 is made up of 15 amino acids. This CDR3 is CASSGDRVLNTEAFF. The CDR3 DNA follows: TGTGCCAGCAGTGGGGACAGGGTCTTGAACACTGAAGCTTTCTTT.

The V call is TRBV19, the J call TRBJ1-5; D possibly corresponds to TRBD1 (5 bases). This CDR3 has 16 residues. The V gene's germline CDR1 is LNHDA and CDR2 SQIVND (reference sequence). The V end was cut by 6 bases, the J end by 2 bases, with 17 bases between. CDR3 region: CASRDHFSQGNQPQHF. CDR3 coding DNA: TGTGCCAGTAGAGATCATTTTTCACAGGGCAATCAGCCCCAGCATTTT.

The V call is TRBV11-2, the J call TRBJ2-1, with 7 nucleotides matching TRBD1. V lost 4 bases and J lost 5; bases outside the gene matches: 5. The germline gives CDR1 SGHAT, CDR2 FQNNGV. There are 14 residues in the CDR3. CDR3 bases: TGTGCCAGCAGCTATGGGACAGTGGACAATGAGCAGTTCTTC. This translates into CASSYGTVDNEQFF.

The chain recombines TRBV5-1 with TRBJ2-3; D uncertain. The CDR3 consists of 14 residues. The germline gives CDR1 SGHRS, CDR2 YFSETQ. V was pared by 0 bases and J by 6 bases, with 11 bases between. Here the CDR3 DNA reads TGCGCCAGCAGCTTGGTACTCCCACGGGATACGCAGTATTTT. Translation: CASSLVLPRDTQYF.

The gene calls are TRBV29-1 and TRBJ2-7; 10 bases agree with TRBD1. The CDR3 loop spans 13 amino acids. Unmatched junction bases numbered 7, after V lost 6 bases and J lost 5 bases. Germline values: CDR1 SQVTM, CDR2 ANQGSEA. This CDR3 reads CSVPGTGDDEQYF. The CDR3 DNA is TGCAGCGTCCCCGGGACAGGGGACGACGAGCAGTACTTC.

The DNA for the CDR3 is TGTGCCAGCAGATACAGGGGGCCGGGCACTGAAGCTTTCTTT. This sequence encodes CASRYRGPGTEAFF. V is TRBV6-5 and J is TRBJ1-1; 9 bases agree with TRBD1. This CDR3 spans 14 amino acids. V lost 6 bases, J lost 4 bases, and 6 bases stayed unmatched. The V gene's germline CDR1 is MNHEY and CDR2 SVGAGI.

V is TRBV14 and J is TRBJ2-5; no definite D call. Gene TRBJ2-7 matches the end of the DNA better, so the J call may be wrong. The germline gives CDR1 SGHDN, CDR2 FVKESK. The CDR3 is 12 residues long. The CDR3 spells CASSHAPYEQYF. CDR3 coding DNA: TGTGCCAGCAGCCACGCCCCCTACGAGCAGTACTTC.

V is TRBV27 and J is TRBJ1-5; a weak D match, TRBD1 (6 bases). Trimming stripped 3 bases from V and 2 bases from J, with 11 bases between. This CDR3 region has 15 residues. Germline V gene data show CDR1 as MNHEY and CDR2 as SMNVEV (reference sequence). The CDR3 spells CASSFINRGNQPQHF. Here the CDR3 DNA reads TGTGCCAGCAGTTTCATAAACAGGGGCAATCAGCCCCAGCATTTT.

This sequence joins TRBV14 and TRBJ1-2, with no clear D. Deletions cut 3 bases from V and 4 bases from J, with 9 bases between. CDR1 SGHDN and CDR2 FVKESK come from the germline V gene. The CDR3 contains 13 residues. The CDR3 reads CASSQDGLYGYTF. DNA for the CDR3: TGTGCCAGCAGCCAGGACGGACTCTATGGCTACACCTTC.

The V call is TRBV4-1, the J call TRBJ2-1; TRBD2 matches at 9 bases. Germline V gene sequence: CDR1 MGHRA, CDR2 YSYEKL. V was pared by 1 base and J by 5 bases, with 3 bases of the junction left unmatched. CDR3 length: 15 amino acids. CDR3 residues: CASSQGSGGDNEQFF. The CDR3 region has the DNA TGCGCCAGCAGCCAAGGTAGCGGGGGCGACAATGAGCAGTTCTTC.

The chain combines TRBV25-1 with TRBJ2-2; TRBD2 matches 12 bases. The CDR3 spans 16 residues. Germline values: CDR1 MGHDK, CDR2 SYGVNS. Unmatched junction bases numbered 5, after V lost 4 bases and J lost 5 bases. The CDR3 coding sequence is TGTGCCAGCAGTGTGACTAGCGGGAGAGAGACCGGGGAGCTGTTTTTT. Encoded protein: CASSVTSGRETGELFF. The whole variable domain, remainder taken from reference TRBV25-1 and TRBJ2-2, is EADIYQTPRYLVIGTGKKITLECSQTMGHDKMYWYQQDPGMELHLIHYSYGVNSTEKGDLSSESTVSRIRTEHFPLTLESARPSHTSQYLCASSVTSGRETGELFFGEGSRLTVL.

This chain joins TRBV7-9 and TRBJ2-1; 7 bases fit TRBD2. Germline V CDR1 and CDR2: SEHNR, FQNEAQ (reference sequence). V shed 5 bases, J shed 0 bases, and the junction held 13 bases outside the gene matches. The CDR3 is 18 residues long. This CDR3 is CASSLRESGMSSYNEQFF. CDR3 DNA: TGTGCCAGCAGCCTACGTGAAAGCGGGATGAGCTCCTACAATGAGCAGTTCTTC.

The V call is TRBV5-1, the J call TRBJ1-1; the D gene is possibly TRBD1 (6 bases). CDR1 and CDR2 (germline): SGHRS, YFSETQ. Trimming took 3 bases from V and 0 from J, leaving 15 bases between them. The CDR3 is 16 amino acids. The CDR3 DNA is TGCGCCAGCAGCTCTGGCATAGGACAGATGAACACTGAAGCTTTCTTT. It specifies CASSSGIGQMNTEAFF.

In DNA, the CDR3 is TGTGCCACCAGCAGAGATACCCCCGGGACAGCCTACGAGCAGTACTTC. Its protein product is CATSRDTPGTAYEQYF. The rearrangement joins TRBV15 to TRBJ2-7; 7 bases line up with TRBD1. V was pared by 0 bases and J by 2 bases, with 7 bases of the junction left unmatched. The CDR3 covers 16 residues. Germline lookup yields CDR1 LNHNV and CDR2 YYDKDF (reference sequence).

V is TRBV11-2 and J is TRBJ2-7, with 7 bases matching TRBD1. V shed 5 bases and J 0 bases; nucleotides not matched to a gene: 13. The germline V gene encodes CDR1 SGHAT and CDR2 FQNNGV. CDR3 length equals 17 residues. CDR3 DNA: TGTGCCAGCAGCCTAACAGGGGTACCCTCCTCCTCCTACGAGCAGTACTTC. This encodes CASSLTGVPSSSYEQYF.

On this clone: Additional DNA sequences in this sample encode the identical CDR3. This chain joins TRBV2 and TRBJ1-2; D gene unclear. The V end was cut by 1 base, the J end by 4 bases, with 7 bases between. CDR1 and CDR2 (germline): SNHLY, FYNNEI. The CDR3 consists of 13 residues. The CDR3 reads CASSEGPGYGYTF. CDR3 nucleotide sequence: TGTGCCAGCAGTGAAGGGCCAGGCTATGGCTACACCTTC.

The chain has TRBV5-6 and TRBJ1-2; the D gene is possibly TRBD1 (6 bases). The CDR3 extends over 16 amino acids. Trimming cost V 4 bases and J 2 bases, with 18 bases left between them. CDR1 is SGHDT and CDR2 is YYEEEE in the germline V gene. The CDR3 loop is CASSTLTQGRNYGYTF. The CDR3 nucleotides read TGTGCCAGCAGCACCCTTACCCAGGGGCGCAACTATGGCTACACCTTC.

V usage is TRBV27 and J usage is TRBJ1-5; 8 nucleotides line up with TRBD1. CDR1 and CDR2 from the germline V gene are MNHEY and SMNVEV (reference sequence). V shed 6 bases and J 4 bases; nucleotides not matched to a gene: 5. The CDR3 covers 14 residues. Here the CDR3 reads CASSSRQGNQPQHF. The CDR3 DNA is TGTGCCAGCAGCTCCCGACAGGGGAATCAGCCCCAGCATTTT.

Concerning this clone: At one boundary the junction diverges from the germline segment, which might be a read error. The chain uses TRBV7-3 and TRBJ2-1, with a possible D match to TRBD1 (6 bases). The CDR3 spans 14 residues. Germline V gives CDR1 SGHTA, CDR2 FQGTGA. The CDR3 is CASRLRAGVNEQFF. As DNA, the CDR3 is TGTGCCAGCAGATTAAGGGCAGGGGTCAATGAGCAGTTCTTC.